These 12 T cell receptor beta chains originate from one sample sequenced in a study of blood T cell repertoires in COVID-19. Sequencing used immunoSEQ multiplex PCR; TCRdb keeps in-frame clones, though not all of them. The data contain 250,000 or so clones, approximately 89% of them singletons. Sequencing was done on a sample of peripheral blood. The receptor set was obtained from a man aged 35 to 55 with active or convalescent COVID-19.

This rearrangement joins TRBV19 to TRBJ2-3; TRBD2 aligns across 7 bases. From germline, CDR1 is LNHDA and CDR2 SQIVND (reference sequence). V dropped 8 bases and J dropped 2; count of bases not matched to a gene: 13. The CDR3 loop spans 16 amino acids. The CDR3 DNA reads TGTGCCAGTTCCCCAGAGCTAGCGGATTTCACAGATACGCAGTATTTT. This codes for CASSPELADFTDTQYF.

The CDR3 here is CASDLNNEQFF. CDR3 sequence (DNA): TGTGCTAGTGACTTAAACAATGAGCAGTTCTTC. V usage is TRBV12-5 and J usage is TRBJ2-1; D not certain. V shed 7 bases and J shed 5 bases, with 6 bases lying between them. CDR3 length: 11 residues. Per the germline V gene, CDR1 is LGHNT and CDR2 is FRNRAP.

The chain employs TRBV27 and TRBJ1-2, with 7 bases matching TRBD1. The germline V gene has CDR1 MNHEY and CDR2 SMNVEV (reference sequence). The J segment lost 8 bases and the V segment lost 6 bases, leaving 6 bases of the junction unmatched. The CDR3 runs to 12 residues. The CDR3 sequence is CASRRQGSGYTF. CDR3 nucleotides: TGTGCCAGCAGAAGACAGGGATCGGGCTACACCTTC.

The chain has TRBV20-1 and TRBJ1-1, with TRBD1 matching 7 bases. Germline CDR1 is DFQATT and CDR2 is SNEGSKA (reference sequence). The CDR3 loop spans 10 amino acids. The CDR3 DNA reads as TGCAGAGCAGGGGGCACTGAAGCTTTCTTT. It codes for CRAGGTEAFF.

The chain uses TRBV12-5 and TRBJ2-7; TRBD2 agrees at 7 bases. The V and J ends lost 4 bases and 6 bases, in that order; junction bases with no gene match: 6. The CDR3 contains 13 residues. Germline V gives CDR1 LGHNT, CDR2 FRNRAP. The CDR3 DNA is TGTGCTAGTGGTTCGGGGGGTGGTGCCGAGCAGTACTTC. This codes for CASGSGGGAEQYF.

This chain connects TRBV6-1 to TRBJ2-7; 9 bases fit TRBD2. The CDR3 is made up of 15 amino acids. After removal of 2 bases from V and 4 bases from J, the junction contained 6 bases not matched to a gene. CDR1 and CDR2 from the germline V gene are MNHNS and SASEGT. The DNA of the CDR3 is TGTGCCAGCAGTGAAATGATAGCGGGGGCTTACGAGCAGTACTTC. It is translated as CASSEMIAGAYEQYF.

The chain uses TRBV5-4 and TRBJ2-3; 13 bases agree with TRBD2. Looked up from germline, CDR1 is SGHNT and CDR2 is YYREEE (reference sequence). The CDR3 runs to 17 residues. V gave up 1 base and J gave up 2 bases; unmatched junction bases: 4. The CDR3 loop reads CASSLMTSGGFTDTQYF. As DNA, the CDR3 is TGTGCCAGCAGCTTGATGACTAGCGGGGGGTTCACAGATACGCAGTATTTT.

The CDR3 region is CASSSPGGGRDGHEQYF. Here the CDR3 DNA reads TGCGCCAGCAGCAGCCCCGGGGGAGGGAGAGATGGCCACGAGCAGTACTTC. This sequence joins TRBV5-1 and TRBJ2-7; the match to TRBD2 covers 7 bases. Trimming took 4 bases from V and 5 from J; bases not matched to a gene: 18. The CDR3 contains 17 residues. Germline CDR1 is SGHRS and CDR2 is YFSETQ.

This clone has a count of ten or more. The gene calls are TRBV10-1 and TRBJ2-3, with 10 positions matching TRBD2. With V trimmed by 5 bases and J by 3 bases, 5 bases remained unmatched. The CDR3 is 15 amino acids. Germline-derived CDR1 and CDR2 are WNHNN and SYGVQD (reference sequence). CDR3 protein: CASSWTSGETDTQYF. The CDR3 DNA sequence: TGCGCCAGCAGTTGGACTAGCGGTGAAACAGATACGCAGTATTTT.

The J gene is TRBJ1-2, the V gene TRBV25-1; perhaps TRBD1 as D (6 bases). The CDR3 totals 13 residues. Germline assignment: CDR1 MGHDK and CDR2 SYGVNS. Trimming stripped 6 bases from V and 8 bases from J, with 16 bases between. The CDR3 spells CASRLRGAGGYTF. As DNA, the CDR3 is TGTGCCAGCAGGCTTCGGGGGGCTGGAGGCTACACCTTC.

The chain couples TRBV5-4 to TRBJ1-1, with D possibly matching TRBD1 (5 bases). V was cut by 4 bases and J by 8 bases, with 15 bases left in between. The CDR3 runs 13 residues. Germline V gene lookup returns CDR1 SGHNT and CDR2 YYREEE (reference sequence). The CDR3 DNA reads as TGTGCCAGCAGCGACAGACTCAGACGAGAAGCTTTCTTT. Translating it yields CASSDRLRREAFF. The full variable domain, completed using reference TRBV5-4 and TRBJ1-1, is ETGVTQSPTHLIKTRGQQVTLRCSSQSGHNTVSWYQQALGQGPQFIFQYYREEENGRGNFPPRFSGLQFPNYSSELNVNALELDDSALYLCASSDRLRREAFFGQGTRLTVV.

This clone occurred a few times. The chain links TRBV6-5 to TRBJ1-3, with TRBD1 matching over 7 bases. The junction had 5 bases not matched to a gene; V was cut back by 6 bases and J by 0 bases. Germline CDR1 MNHEY, CDR2 SVGAGI. The CDR3 loop spans 15 amino acids. CDR3 DNA: TGTGCCAGCAGGCCGGGACAGACCTCTGGAAACACCATATATTTT. Translated, it gives CASRPGQTSGNTIYF.